The entry that follows covers one T cell receptor (beta chain) sequence. Its antigen remains unknown. J lost 2 bases, V lost 5 bases, and 2 bases had no gene match. The CDR3 contains 14 residues. Germline loops: CDR1 LGHDT, CDR2 YNNKEL (reference sequence). The data belong to a study of T cell responses to AZD1222 COVID-19 vaccine. Study findings and constraints: White British ancestry dominated among donors, who included more females, and clonal diversity was possibly underestimated. No repertoire was sampled before or during the peak T cell response, only after it.

Profiling relied on immunoSEQ multiplex PCR, and the TCRdb table lists in-frame clones only, not all of them. The data hold 180,000 or so clones, with 80% to 95% observed a single time. The sequenced sample was peripheral blood, obtained 28 days after the second dose of the MenACWY control vaccine. V usage is TRBV3-1 (or the pseudogene TRBV3-2) and J usage is TRBJ2-7; 11 bases match TRBD2. This sequence was found in an adult who received the MenACWY meningococcal vaccine as a control. CDR3 nucleotide sequence: TGTGCCAGCAGCAAGGGACTAGCGGCCTACGAGCAGTACTTC. Translating it yields CASSKGLAAYEQYF.